This entry concerns a single T cell receptor beta chain. Its antigen is still unknown. This sample is part of a study of response to subunit inactivated influenza vaccine. General study points: Authors suggested each seasonal influenza vaccination recruits few new T cells.

TCRdb independently ran MiXCR on the RT-PCR reads; one entry per CDR3 protein. The repertoire holds more than 700,000 distinct CDR3 sequences, with over 20% as singletons. Germline V gene lookup returns CDR1 DFQATT and CDR2 SNEGSKA (reference sequence). V dropped 1 base and J dropped 4; count of bases not matched to a gene: 9. CDR3 size: 16 residues. The rearrangement links TRBV20-1 to TRBJ2-3, with TRBD2 matching 9 bases. The sequence came from a man in his fifties who received an inactivated influenza vaccine. Sample: PBMCs from blood, taken roughly 5 days after vaccination. CDR3: CSARGISGSGSDTQYF. DNA of the CDR3: TGCAGTGCTAGAGGGATTAGCGGGAGTGGGTCAGATACGCAGTATTTT.